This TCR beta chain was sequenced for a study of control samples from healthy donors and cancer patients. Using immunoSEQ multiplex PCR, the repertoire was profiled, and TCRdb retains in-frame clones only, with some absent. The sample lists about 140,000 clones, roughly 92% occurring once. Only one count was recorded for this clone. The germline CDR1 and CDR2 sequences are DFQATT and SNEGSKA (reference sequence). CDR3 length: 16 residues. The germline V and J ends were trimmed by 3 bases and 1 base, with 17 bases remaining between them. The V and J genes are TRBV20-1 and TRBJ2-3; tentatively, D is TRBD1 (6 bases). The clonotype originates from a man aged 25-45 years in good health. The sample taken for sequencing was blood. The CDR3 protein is CSASTTTGFGTDTQYF. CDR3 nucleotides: TGCAGTGCTAGTACAACCACAGGGTTTGGCACAGATACGCAGTATTTT.